These 14 T cell receptor beta chains share one sample of origin, sequenced in a study of vaccination and CD4 T cells after COVID-19. The treatment: roughly 10-day PBMC culture with coronavirus spike peptide pools or control peptides (ViraFEST assay). The antigens of these receptors remain unknown. Cultured CD4+ T cell DNA underwent sequencing with the Oncomine TCR Beta short-read assay. MiXCR, run by TCRdb on the PCR reads, gives a single entry per CDR3 protein. Counted here are more than 15,000 distinct CDR3 sequences, 44% occurring once; the ten biggest clones make up 3.7%. Material for sequencing was CD4+ T cells from blood, cultured in vitro. The origin of the receptors is a human donor who had recovered from COVID-19.

This clonotype was counted a few times. The chain uses TRBV12-3 or TRBV12-4 and TRBJ1-2; D is unresolved. CDR3 length: 13 residues. Trimming took 6 bases from V and 8 from J, leaving 16 bases between them. CDR3 region: CASSPTEGAGYTF. The CDR3, as DNA: TGTGCCAGCAGCCCCACGGAAGGTGCGGGCTACACCTTC.

The J gene is TRBJ2-2, the V gene TRBV5-1, with no clear D. The CDR3 loop spans 13 amino acids. V shed 5 bases and J shed 6 bases, with 11 bases lying between them. Per the germline V gene, CDR1 is SGHRS and CDR2 is YFSETQ. The CDR3, as DNA: TGCGCCAGCAGTCGAGACCCGTCCGGGGAGCTGTTTTTT. This codes for CASSRDPSGELFF.

The rearrangement uses TRBV28 and TRBJ1-2; TRBD1 aligns across 7 bases. Trimming removed 5 bases from V and 7 bases from J; junction bases left unmatched: 7. This CDR3 comprises 13 residues. Germline V lookup: CDR1 MDHEN, CDR2 SYDVKM. Here the CDR3 DNA reads TGTGCCAGCAGTCCACATGACAGGGCTGGCTACACCTTC. It specifies CASSPHDRAGYTF.

This chain uses TRBV6-4 with TRBJ1-6; no reliable D call. Germline V gene sequence: CDR1 MRHNA, CDR2 SNTAGT. The germline V and J ends were trimmed by 11 bases and 7 bases, with 21 bases remaining between them. The CDR3 spans 15 residues. CDR3 region: CAPQGRQPGNSPLHF. The CDR3 bases are TGTGCCCCTCAAGGACGCCAACCGGGAAATTCACCCCTCCACTTT.

This chain joins TRBV20-1 and TRBJ2-2, with 7 bases fitting TRBD2. Per germline, CDR1 DFQATT and CDR2 SNEGSKA (reference sequence). This CDR3 is built from 14 residues. Losses at the gene ends were 2 bases for V and 5 bases for J; bases not matched to a gene: 5. CDR3 coding DNA: TGCAGTGCTAGATTGCAGGGAGGGACCGGGGAGCTGTTTTTT. It translates to CSARLQGGTGELFF.

The chain joins TRBV15 to TRBJ2-1; 7 bases are shared with TRBD2. CDR3 length: 15 amino acids. Germline loops: CDR1 LNHNV, CDR2 YYDKDF (reference sequence). V dropped 0 bases and J dropped 5; count of bases not matched to a gene: 4. This CDR3 is CATSRDPSGHNEQFF. The CDR3 bases are TGTGCCACCAGCAGAGACCCTAGCGGCCACAATGAGCAGTTCTTC.

The chain is built from TRBV15 and TRBJ2-7; TRBD1 aligns across 7 bases. The germline V gene encodes CDR1 LNHNV and CDR2 YYDKDF (reference sequence). With V trimmed by 5 bases and J by 2 bases, 9 bases remained unmatched. The CDR3 totals 15 residues. This CDR3 reads CATSPDRVGPYEQYF. CDR3 nucleotide sequence: TGTGCCACCAGCCCCGACAGGGTAGGTCCCTACGAGCAGTACTTC.

V gene TRBV4-3 combines with J gene TRBJ2-7, with D unclear. Trimming left V 2 bases short and J 5 bases short, with 13 bases between. Germline V gene lookup returns CDR1 LGHNA and CDR2 YSLEER. The length of the CDR3 is 14 residues. The CDR3 protein is CASSQNLRSDEQYF. In DNA form, the CDR3 reads TGCGCCAGCAGCCAAAATTTAAGGAGTGACGAGCAGTACTTC.

DNA of the CDR3: TGTGCCAGCAGCCATAACCGCCGACAGGACAATGAGCAGTTCTTC. Protein: CASSHNRRQDNEQFF. V usage is TRBV6-1 and J usage is TRBJ2-1; possible D gene TRBD1, 6 bases. With 6 bases removed from V and 5 bases from J, the gap between germline ends came to 17 bases. The CDR3 is 15 residues long. Germline-derived CDR1 and CDR2 are MNHNS and SASEGT.

The chain combines TRBV7-9 with TRBJ2-1; TRBD1 matches 10 bases. From germline, CDR1 is SEHNR and CDR2 FQNEAQ (reference sequence). V trimming: 4 bases; J trimming: 11 bases; junction bases outside the gene matches: 2. The CDR3 is 12 residues long. The CDR3 sequence: CASSWGQGKQFF. CDR3 nucleotide sequence: TGTGCCAGCAGCTGGGGACAGGGGAAGCAGTTCTTC.

CDR3 sequence reads: CASRIRKGTSGTTTDTQYF. The CDR3 nucleotides are TGTGCCAGCAGAATAAGAAAAGGGACTAGCGGGACAACCACAGATACGCAGTATTTT. The chain links TRBV2 to TRBJ2-3; 13 nucleotides agree with TRBD2. Germline V CDR1 and CDR2: SNHLY, FYNNEI. V lost 6 bases, J lost 2 bases, and 14 bases stayed unmatched. The CDR3 contains 19 residues.

This clonotype was seen a handful of times. The chain is built from TRBV20-1 and TRBJ2-3; TRBD1 matches 10 bases. V shed 4 bases and J 3 bases; nucleotides not matched to a gene: 7. The CDR3 sequence is 15 residues long. The V gene's germline CDR1 is DFQATT and CDR2 SNEGSKA (reference sequence). For the CDR3, the DNA is TGCAGTGCTATCCTTTGGGACAGGGGAACAGATACGCAGTATTTT. It yields the protein CSAILWDRGTDTQYF.

The chain has TRBV29-1 and TRBJ2-5, with 7 bases that match TRBD2. V lost 4 bases to trimming and J lost 1 base; unmatched junction nucleotides: 3. The length of the CDR3 is 13 residues. Germline assignment: CDR1 SQVTM and CDR2 ANQGSEA. The CDR3 sequence: CSVGGGAQETQYF. The CDR3 DNA follows: TGCAGCGTTGGGGGGGGAGCCCAAGAGACCCAGTACTTC. The full variable domain, with the rest looked up from reference TRBV29-1 and TRBJ2-5, is SAVISQKPSRDICQRGTSLTIQCQVDSQVTMMFWYRQQPGQSLTLIATANQGSEATYESGFVIDKFPISRPNLTFSTLTVSNMSPEDSSIYLCSVGGGAQETQYFGPGTRLLVL.

This chain uses TRBV4-1 with TRBJ2-3; the D gene is possibly TRBD2 (6 bases). The V gene lost 2 bases and the J gene lost 4 bases, with 19 bases spanning the gap. CDR1 MGHRA and CDR2 YSYEKL come from the germline V gene. The CDR3 spans 17 residues. CDR3 protein: CASSQWSFGTSPDTQYF. As DNA, the CDR3 is TGCGCCAGCAGCCAATGGAGCTTCGGGACTTCACCAGATACGCAGTATTTT.